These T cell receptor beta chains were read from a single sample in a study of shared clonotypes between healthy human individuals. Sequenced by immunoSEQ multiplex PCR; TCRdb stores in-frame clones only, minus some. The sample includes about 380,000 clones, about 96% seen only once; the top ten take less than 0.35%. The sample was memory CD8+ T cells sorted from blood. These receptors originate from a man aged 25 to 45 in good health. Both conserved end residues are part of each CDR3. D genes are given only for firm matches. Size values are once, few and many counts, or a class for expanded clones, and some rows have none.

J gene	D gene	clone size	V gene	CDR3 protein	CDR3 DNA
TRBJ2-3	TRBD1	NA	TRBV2	CATRARGQTDTQYF	TGTGCCACTCGGGCCAGGGGGCAGACAGATACGCAGTATTTT
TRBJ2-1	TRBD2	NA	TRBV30	CAWSAGLAGYNEQFF	TGTGCCTGGAGCGCAGGACTAGCGGGTTACAATGAGCAGTTCTTC
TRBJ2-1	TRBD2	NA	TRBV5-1	CASSRTSGRENEQFF	TGCGCCAGCAGCCGGACTAGCGGGAGGGAGAATGAGCAGTTCTTC
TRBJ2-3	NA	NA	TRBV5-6	CASSLINRYTDTQYF	TGTGCCAGCAGCCTTATAAACAGGTACACAGATACGCAGTATTTT
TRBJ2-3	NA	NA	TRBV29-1	CSVTDTQYF	TGCAGCGTCACAGATACGCAGTATTTT
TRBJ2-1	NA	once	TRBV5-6	CASSGNEQFF	TGTGCCAGCAGCGGGAATGAGCAGTTCTTC
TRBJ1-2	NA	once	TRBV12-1	CASSSLSSRQKYGYTF	TGTGCCAGCAGCTCCTTATCCTCCCGACAGAAGTATGGCTACACCTTC
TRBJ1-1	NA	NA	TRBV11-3	CASSFFKDVRGTTEAFF	TGTGCCAGCAGCTTTTTTAAGGACGTACGGGGGACCACTGAAGCTTTCTTT
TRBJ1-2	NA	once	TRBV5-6	CASRLDGAYGYTF	TGTGCCAGCAGGCTGGACGGTGCCTATGGCTACACCTTC
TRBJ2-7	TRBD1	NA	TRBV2	CASSAKDREEQYF	TGTGCCAGCAGTGCGAAGGACAGGGAAGAGCAGTACTTC
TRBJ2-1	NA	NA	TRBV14	CASSSGGNEQFF	TGTGCCAGCAGCTCCGGCGGTAATGAGCAGTTCTTC